The 3 T cell receptor beta chains below all came from one sample that was sequenced in a study of blood T cell repertoires in COVID-19. Method: immunoSEQ multiplex PCR; TCRdb's copy keeps in-frame clones and lacks some. The table shows approximately 52,000 clones, with more than 80% occurring only once. Sequencing used peripheral blood. The receptors here all came from a human donor with active COVID-19. The donor label of this sample is uncertain.

The chain uses TRBV4-2 and TRBJ2-7; the D gene is possibly TRBD1 (6 bases). Trimming removed 0 bases from V and 2 bases from J, with 14 bases in between. The CDR3 consists of 16 residues. CDR1 LGHNA and CDR2 YNFKEQ come from the germline V gene. The chain's CDR3 is CASSQDRGTPTYEQYF. Written as DNA, the CDR3 is TGTGCCAGCAGCCAAGATAGGGGGACCCCAACCTACGAGCAGTACTTC.

The chain joins TRBV6-5 to TRBJ1-2, with D possibly being TRBD1 (5 bases). V was pared by 2 bases and J by 1 base, with 11 bases between. In germline, CDR1 is MNHEY, CDR2 SVGAGI. CDR3 size: 15 residues. The DNA for the CDR3 is TGTGCCAGCAGTTACAGCGGGGCCTTTAACTATGGCTACACCTTC. It codes for CASSYSGAFNYGYTF.

This clone was observed a few times. The chain combines TRBV7-2 with TRBJ1-2, with 11 bases matching TRBD1. The CDR3 runs to 13 residues. Germline CDR1 is SGHTA and CDR2 is FQGNSA. After removal of 5 bases from V and 7 bases from J, the junction contained 3 bases not matched to a gene. In nucleotides, the CDR3 is TGTGCCAGCAGCGGACAGGGGGCGCCTGGCTACACCTTC. It specifies CASSGQGAPGYTF.